This TCR beta chain is from a study of T-cell reconstitution after alpha-beta-depleted transplantation in children. Ten or more counts support this clonotype. No antigen is known for it. The authors prepared the TCRbeta library with unique molecular identifiers. MiXCR, applied by TCRdb to the PCR reads, yields one record per CDR3 protein. The table lists approximately 800,000 distinct CDR3 sequences, roughly 15% of them singletons. Regarding the study as a whole: Surviving recipient T cells and thymic progenitors accounted for the high day-60 TCRbeta diversity observed in some patients. After one year, T-cell counts and TCRbeta diversity mostly came from new T cells.

The CDR3 spans 19 residues. V lost 5 bases and J lost 1; bases outside the gene matches: 14. Germline lookup yields CDR1 GTSNPN and CDR2 SVGIG (reference sequence). The chain links TRBV30 to TRBJ2-1; 13 bases align to TRBD2. The sequences come from PBMCs, mostly from graft donor cells, collected 360 days after TCRalphabeta/CD19-depleted stem cell transplant. The clonotype comes from a male patient younger than 18 who had a stem cell transplant for acute lymphoblastic leukemia, so the T cells may come from the graft donor. The DNA of the CDR3 is TGTGCCTGGGGCCGAGGGACTAGCGGGGACCGGACGTCCTACAATGAGCAGTTCTTC. Its protein is CAWGRGTSGDRTSYNEQFF.